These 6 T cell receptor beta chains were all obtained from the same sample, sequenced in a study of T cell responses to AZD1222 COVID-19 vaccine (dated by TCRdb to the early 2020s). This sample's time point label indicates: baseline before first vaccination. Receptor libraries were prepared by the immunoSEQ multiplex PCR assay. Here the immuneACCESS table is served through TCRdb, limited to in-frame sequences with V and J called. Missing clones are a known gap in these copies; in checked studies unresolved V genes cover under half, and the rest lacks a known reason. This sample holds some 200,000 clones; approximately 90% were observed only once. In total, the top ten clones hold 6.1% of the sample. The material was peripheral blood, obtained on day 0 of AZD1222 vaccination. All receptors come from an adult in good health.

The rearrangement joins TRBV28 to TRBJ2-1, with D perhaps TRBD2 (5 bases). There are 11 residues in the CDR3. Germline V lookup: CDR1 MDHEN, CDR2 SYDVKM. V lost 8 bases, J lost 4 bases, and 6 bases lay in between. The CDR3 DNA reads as TGTGCCAGCGGAGGATACAATGAGCAGTTCTTC. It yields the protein CASGGYNEQFF.

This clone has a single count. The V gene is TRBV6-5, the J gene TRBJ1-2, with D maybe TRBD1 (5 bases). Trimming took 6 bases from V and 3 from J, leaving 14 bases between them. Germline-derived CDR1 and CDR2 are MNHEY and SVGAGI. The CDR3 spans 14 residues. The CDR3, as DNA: TGTGCCAGCAGGGGGGGACTCCCCGACTATGGCTACACCTTC. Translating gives CASRGGLPDYGYTF.

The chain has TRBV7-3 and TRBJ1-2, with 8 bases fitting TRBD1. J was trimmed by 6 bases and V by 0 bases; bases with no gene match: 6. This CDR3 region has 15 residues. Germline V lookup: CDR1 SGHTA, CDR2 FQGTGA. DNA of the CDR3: TGTGCCAGCAGCTTAACTCGGACAGGGTACGATGGCTACACCTTC. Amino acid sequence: CASSLTRTGYDGYTF.

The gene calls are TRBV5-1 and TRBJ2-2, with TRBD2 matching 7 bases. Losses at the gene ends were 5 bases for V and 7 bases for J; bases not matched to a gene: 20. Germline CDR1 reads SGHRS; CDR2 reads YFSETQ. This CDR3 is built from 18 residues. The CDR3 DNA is TGCGCCAGCAGTCTTAGTTTTTCCGGGACTAAGATTATCGGGGAGCTGTTTTTT. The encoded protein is CASSLSFSGTKIIGELFF. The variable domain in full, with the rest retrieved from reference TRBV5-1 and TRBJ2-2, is KAGVTQTPRYLIKTRGQQVTLSCSPISGHRSVSWYQQTPGQGLQFLFEYFSETQRNKGNFPGRFSGRQFSNSRSEMNVSTLELGDSALYLCASSLSFSGTKIIGELFFGEGSRLTVL.

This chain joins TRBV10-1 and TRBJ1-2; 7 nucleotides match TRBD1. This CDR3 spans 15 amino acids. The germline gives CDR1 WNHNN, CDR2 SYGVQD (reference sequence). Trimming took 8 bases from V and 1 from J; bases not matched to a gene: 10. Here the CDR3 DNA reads TGCGCCAGCGGACTGACAGGGAATAGTAACTATGGCTACACCTTC. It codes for CASGLTGNSNYGYTF.

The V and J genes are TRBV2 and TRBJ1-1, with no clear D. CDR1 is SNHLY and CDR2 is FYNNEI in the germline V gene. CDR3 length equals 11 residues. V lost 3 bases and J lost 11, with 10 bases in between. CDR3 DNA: TGTGCCAGCAGTGACAGCAGGTGGGCTTTCTTT. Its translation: CASSDSRWAFF.